The rows below give T cell receptor beta chains drawn from one sample of a study of read filtering for tumor transcriptome and immune sequencing. In TCRdb, the reads were re-called with MiXCR into one record per CDR3 protein. The sample contains 12,000 to 15,000 distinct CDR3 sequences, 20% of which appear only once. Input material: a population of CD138-negative cells sorted from bone marrow. Every receptor here comes from a donor at least 40 years old with multiple myeloma. The CDR3 runs from the conserved cysteine through the conserved F or W. Each record gives: D gene, J gene, clone size, V gene, CDR3 protein, CDR3 DNA. The D gene is left open where the match is weak. Size is stated for part of the rows, as once, few or many counts, or as a class when the clone is expanded.

d_gene: .
j_gene: TRBJ1-1
abundance: .
v_gene: TRBV5-6
CDR3aa: CASSLVGGNTEVFF
CDR3nt: TGTGCCAGCAGCTTGGTAGGCGGGAACACTGAAGTTTTCTTT

d_gene: .
j_gene: TRBJ2-3
abundance: many
v_gene: TRBV7-8
CDR3aa: CASSLGRVRGRTDTQYF
CDR3nt: TGTGCCAGCAGCTTAGGTCGAGTGAGAGGGCGCACAGATACGCAGTATTTT

d_gene: .
j_gene: TRBJ2-7
abundance: medium-sized
v_gene: TRBV7-6
CDR3aa: CASSPRLDNPYEQYF
CDR3nt: TGTGCCAGCAGCCCGCGACTAGATAATCCCTACGAGCAGTACTTC

d_gene: TRBD1
j_gene: TRBJ2-2
abundance: many
v_gene: TRBV15
CDR3aa: CATSVRQGNTGELFF
CDR3nt: TGTGCCACCAGCGTCCGACAGGGTAACACCGGGGAGCTGTTTTTT

d_gene: .
j_gene: TRBJ1-5
abundance: .
v_gene: TRBV2
CDR3aa: CASSAEGIKPQHF
CDR3nt: TGTGCCAGCAGTGCCGAGGGTATTAAGCCCCAGCATTTT

d_gene: .
j_gene: TRBJ2-7
abundance: .
v_gene: TRBV5-1
CDR3aa: CASSPSGTPNEQYF
CDR3nt: TGCGCCAGCAGCCCCTCCGGGACCCCAAACGAGCAGTACTTC

d_gene: TRBD1
j_gene: TRBJ2-3
abundance: .
v_gene: TRBV12-3/TRBV12-4
CDR3aa: CASKGTGTDTQYF
CDR3nt: TGTGCCAGCAAAGGGACAGGCACAGATACGCAGTATTTT

d_gene: TRBD1
j_gene: TRBJ2-7
abundance: many
v_gene: TRBV28
CDR3aa: CAGGQGVGEQYF
CDR3nt: TGTGCCGGTGGACAGGGGGTAGGGGAGCAGTACTTC

d_gene: .
j_gene: TRBJ2-2
abundance: few
v_gene: TRBV6-2/TRBV6-3
CDR3aa: CASSAPGTHTGELFF
CDR3nt: TGTGCCAGCAGTGCTCCCGGGACTCACACCGGGGAGCTGTTTTTT

d_gene: TRBD2
j_gene: TRBJ2-2
abundance: few
v_gene: TRBV27
CDR3aa: CASRSSGGGGELFF
CDR3nt: TGTGCCAGCAGATCCAGCGGGGGGGGCGGGGAGCTGTTTTTT

d_gene: TRBD2
j_gene: TRBJ2-5
abundance: many
v_gene: TRBV9
CDR3aa: CASSVAIGVATSGYQETQYF
CDR3nt: TGTGCCAGCAGCGTAGCTATTGGAGTTGCCACTAGCGGATACCAAGAGACCCAGTACTTC

d_gene: .
j_gene: TRBJ1-4
abundance: many
v_gene: TRBV12-3/TRBV12-4
CDR3aa: CASTPRRGTELFF
CDR3nt: TGTGCCAGCACCCCCCGAAGGGGCACAGAACTGTTTTTT

d_gene: TRBD1
j_gene: TRBJ2-3
abundance: many
v_gene: TRBV9
CDR3aa: CASSVGGQVWDTQYF
CDR3nt: TGTGCCAGCAGCGTAGGGGGACAGGTGTGGGATACGCAGTATTTT

d_gene: .
j_gene: TRBJ2-2
abundance: many
v_gene: TRBV11-2
CDR3aa: CASTQGDAGELFF
CDR3nt: TGTGCCAGCACCCAAGGGGATGCCGGGGAGCTGTTTTTT

d_gene: .
j_gene: TRBJ1-1
abundance: .
v_gene: TRBV5-1
CDR3aa: CASSSSFNIGRAEAFF
CDR3nt: TGCGCCAGCAGCTCCTCGTTCAACATCGGGAGAGCTGAAGCTTTCTTT

d_gene: .
j_gene: TRBJ2-2
abundance: few
v_gene: TRBV7-2
CDR3aa: CASNDGGWSAGELFF
CDR3nt: TGTGCCAGCAACGACGGGGGATGGTCGGCCGGGGAGCTGTTTTTT

d_gene: .
j_gene: TRBJ2-1
abundance: .
v_gene: TRBV10-2
CDR3aa: CASSKQAPGDNEQFF
CDR3nt: TGCGCCAGCAGCAAACAGGCCCCCGGGGACAATGAGCAGTTCTTC

d_gene: .
j_gene: TRBJ2-7
abundance: many
v_gene: TRBV28
CDR3aa: CASSLTGRGRRSSSYEQYF
CDR3nt: TGTGCCAGCAGTTTAACCGGGAGGGGGCGGCGTTCGAGCTCCTACGAGCAGTACTTC

d_gene: TRBD1
j_gene: TRBJ2-7
abundance: many
v_gene: TRBV5-5
CDR3aa: CASSLDGTGAYEQYF
CDR3nt: TGTGCCAGCAGCTTGGATGGGACAGGGGCATACGAGCAGTACTTC

d_gene: TRBD1
j_gene: TRBJ2-2
abundance: few
v_gene: TRBV5-1
CDR3aa: CASSALQRGPLNTGELFF
CDR3nt: TGCGCCAGCAGCGCCCTCCAAAGGGGGCCTCTGAACACCGGGGAGCTGTTTTTT

d_gene: .
j_gene: TRBJ2-2
abundance: medium-sized
v_gene: TRBV7-9
CDR3aa: CASSPDTGELFF
CDR3nt: TGTGCCAGCAGCCCCGACACCGGGGAGCTGTTTTTT

d_gene: TRBD2
j_gene: TRBJ2-1
abundance: many
v_gene: TRBV3-1
CDR3aa: CASSPGLAPYNEQFF
CDR3nt: TGTGCCAGCAGCCCAGGACTAGCCCCCTACAATGAGCAGTTCTTC

d_gene: .
j_gene: TRBJ1-1
abundance: many
v_gene: TRBV12-3/TRBV12-4
CDR3aa: CASSPRQVNTEAFF
CDR3nt: TGTGCCAGCAGCCCCCGCCAGGTGAACACTGAAGCTTTCTTT

d_gene: TRBD1
j_gene: TRBJ2-2
abundance: many
v_gene: TRBV2
CDR3aa: CASSEMTGGTGELFF
CDR3nt: TGTGCCAGCAGTGAAATGACAGGGGGCACCGGGGAGCTGTTTTTT

d_gene: .
j_gene: TRBJ2-1
abundance: many
v_gene: TRBV6-2/TRBV6-3
CDR3aa: CASSYQLEKFSSYNEQFF
CDR3nt: TGTGCCAGCAGTTACCAACTAGAGAAGTTTAGCTCCTACAATGAGCAGTTCTTC

d_gene: .
j_gene: TRBJ2-1
abundance: .
v_gene: TRBV7-8
CDR3aa: CASSLAATMVHEQFF
CDR3nt: TGTGCCAGCAGCTTAGCGGCTACTATGGTCCATGAGCAGTTCTTT

d_gene: TRBD2
j_gene: TRBJ2-1
abundance: .
v_gene: TRBV2
CDR3aa: CASSGHPGLARVEQFF
CDR3nt: TGTGCCAGCAGTGGTCATCCGGGACTAGCGCGCGTGGAGCAGTTCTTC

d_gene: .
j_gene: TRBJ2-3
abundance: few
v_gene: TRBV20-1
CDR3aa: CNEREGGSHTDTQYF
CDR3nt: TGCAATGAAAGGGAGGGGGGGTCTCACACAGATACGCAGTATTTT

d_gene: .
j_gene: TRBJ2-1
abundance: few
v_gene: TRBV18
CDR3aa: CASSPISSAQFF
CDR3nt: TGTGCCAGCTCACCAATTAGCTCGGCTCAGTTCTTC

d_gene: .
j_gene: TRBJ1-1
abundance: many
v_gene: TRBV11-2
CDR3aa: CASSLVWGATEAFF
CDR3nt: TGTGCCAGCAGCTTAGTATGGGGGGCCACTGAAGCTTTCTTT

d_gene: .
j_gene: TRBJ2-3
abundance: .
v_gene: TRBV15
CDR3aa: CATSREPPVDTQYF
CDR3nt: TGTGCCACCAGCAGAGAACCGCCGGTAGATACGCAGTATTTT

d_gene: .
j_gene: TRBJ2-3
abundance: many
v_gene: TRBV20-1
CDR3aa: CSAPLVGALDTQYF
CDR3nt: TGCAGTGCACCCCTAGTGGGGGCCTTAGATACGCAGTATTTT

d_gene: TRBD1
j_gene: TRBJ1-1
abundance: many
v_gene: TRBV6-2/TRBV6-3
CDR3aa: CASRGGQAGRTEAFF
CDR3nt: TGTGCCAGCAGAGGAGGACAGGCCGGGAGGACTGAAGCTTTCTTT

d_gene: .
j_gene: TRBJ2-1
abundance: many
v_gene: TRBV20-1
CDR3aa: CSARSPVGTWNNEQFF
CDR3nt: TGCAGTGCTAGATCTCCCGTGGGGACTTGGAACAATGAGCAGTTCTTC

d_gene: .
j_gene: TRBJ2-2
abundance: many
v_gene: TRBV12-3/TRBV12-4
CDR3aa: CASSQTRGPGELFF
CDR3nt: TGTGCCAGCAGTCAAACTAGGGGTCCCGGGGAGCTGTTTTTT

d_gene: .
j_gene: TRBJ2-7
abundance: few
v_gene: TRBV27
CDR3aa: CASSLRGAGEQYF
CDR3nt: TGTGCCAGCAGTTTAAGGGGGGCAGGGGAGCAGTACTTC

d_gene: TRBD2
j_gene: TRBJ2-1
abundance: .
v_gene: TRBV23-1
CDR3aa: CASSLPAGDFNEQFF
CDR3nt: TGCGCCAGCAGTCTCCCAGCGGGAGATTTCAATGAGCAGTTCTTC

d_gene: .
j_gene: TRBJ2-1
abundance: .
v_gene: TRBV10-2
CDR3aa: CASSREPQYPSNEQFF
CDR3nt: TGCGCCAGCAGTCGAGAACCCCAATACCCTTCCAATGAGCAGTTCTTC

d_gene: TRBD1
j_gene: TRBJ2-7
abundance: many
v_gene: TRBV29-1
CDR3aa: CSGILTGTYEQYF
CDR3nt: TGCAGCGGAATCTTGACAGGGACCTACGAGCAGTACTTC

d_gene: .
j_gene: TRBJ2-1
abundance: .
v_gene: TRBV5-1
CDR3aa: CASSLGGSSYNEQFF
CDR3nt: TGCGCCAGCAGCTTAGGGGGGAGTTCCTACAATGAGCAGTTCTTC

d_gene: .
j_gene: TRBJ2-5
abundance: few
v_gene: TRBV6-5
CDR3aa: CASSYGQGQETQYF
CDR3nt: TGTGCCAGCAGTTACGGACAAGGGCAGGAGACCCAGTACTTC